This TCR beta chain was recovered during a study of blood T cells in healthy people across ages. Study information: Capture by template switching was about one barcoded beta molecule per two T cells.

The second PCR ran about 6 to 11 cycles with a sample-barcoded 5' primer and J-beta primers. A template-switch adaptor containing 12 random nucleotides labeled each cDNA molecule. Each CDR3 protein is one row after TCRdb ran MiXCR on the 5' RACE reads. The data show some 1.6 million distinct CDR3 sequences, 30% to 40% seen once. The V end was cut by 2 bases, the J end by 6 bases, with 9 bases between. The CDR3 consists of 12 residues. Germline CDR1 is GTSNPN and CDR2 is SVGIG (reference sequence). Study results and caveats: Diversity figures based on one million T cells were deemed too low.

In its sample, this clonotype was seen a few times. As yet, its antigen is unknown. Possible read error: a much larger clone is one base away. Sequenced input: blood. The chain has TRBV30 and TRBJ2-3, with D hard to call. The sequence was obtained from a woman in her twenties or thirties in good health. CDR3 loop: CAWSPHSDTQYF. The CDR3 nucleotides are TGTGCCTGGAGTCCCCATAGCGATACGCAGTATTTT.